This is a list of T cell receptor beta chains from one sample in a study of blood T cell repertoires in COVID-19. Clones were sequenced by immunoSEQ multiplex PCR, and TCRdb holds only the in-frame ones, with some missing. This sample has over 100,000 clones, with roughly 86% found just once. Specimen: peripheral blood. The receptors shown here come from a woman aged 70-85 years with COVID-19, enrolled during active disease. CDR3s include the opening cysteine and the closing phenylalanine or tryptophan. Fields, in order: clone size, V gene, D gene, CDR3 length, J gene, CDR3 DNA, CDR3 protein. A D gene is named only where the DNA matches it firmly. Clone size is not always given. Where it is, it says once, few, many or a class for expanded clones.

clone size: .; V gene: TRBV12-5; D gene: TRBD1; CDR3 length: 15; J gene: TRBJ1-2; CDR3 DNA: TGTGCTAGTGGTCCTGGGACAGGGAGCTTCTATGGCTACACCTTC; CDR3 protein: CASGPGTGSFYGYTF
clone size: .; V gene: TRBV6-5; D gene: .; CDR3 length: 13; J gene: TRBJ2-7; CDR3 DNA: TGTGCCACGGCGGGACTCACCTCCTACGAGCAGTACTTC; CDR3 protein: CATAGLTSYEQYF
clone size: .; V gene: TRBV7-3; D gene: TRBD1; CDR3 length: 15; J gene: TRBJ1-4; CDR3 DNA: TGTGCCAGCAGCCAACAGGGGCAGCCTAATGAAAAACTGTTTTTT; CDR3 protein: CASSQQGQPNEKLFF
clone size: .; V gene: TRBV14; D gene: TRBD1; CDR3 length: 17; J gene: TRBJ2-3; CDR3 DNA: TGTGCCAGCAGCCAAGTACGGGGACAGACTAGCACAGATACGCAGTATTTT; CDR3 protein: CASSQVRGQTSTDTQYF
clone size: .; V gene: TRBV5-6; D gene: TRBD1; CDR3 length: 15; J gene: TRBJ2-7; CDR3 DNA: TGTGCCAGCAGCTTGGTCCCACGACAGGGGCGGGAGCAGTACTTC; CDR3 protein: CASSLVPRQGREQYF
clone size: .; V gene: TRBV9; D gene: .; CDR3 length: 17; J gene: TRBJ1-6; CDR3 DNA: TGTGCCAGCAGCGTAGGACCTCAGGGGCAGGTAAATTCACCCCTCCACTTT; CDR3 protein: CASSVGPQGQVNSPLHF
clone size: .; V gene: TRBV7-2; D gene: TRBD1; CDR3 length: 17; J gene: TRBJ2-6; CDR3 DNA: TGTGCCAGCAGCTCCCGGGACAGGGGGCGCGGGGCCAACGTCCTGACTTTC; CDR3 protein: CASSSRDRGRGANVLTF
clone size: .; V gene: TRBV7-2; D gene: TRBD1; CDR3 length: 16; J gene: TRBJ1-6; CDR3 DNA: TGTGCCAGCAGCCCCCGACAGGGGGCGTATAATTCACCCCTCCACTTT; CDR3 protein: CASSPRQGAYNSPLHF
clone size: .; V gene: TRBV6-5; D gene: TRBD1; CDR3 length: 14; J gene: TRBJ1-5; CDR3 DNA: TGTGCCAGCAACGTTAGGGGGCAAGGGCAGCCCCAGCATTTT; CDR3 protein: CASNVRGQGQPQHF
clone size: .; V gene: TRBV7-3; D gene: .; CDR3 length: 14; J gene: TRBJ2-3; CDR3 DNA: TGTGCCAGCAGTCCGACAGTGAGCACAGATACGCAGTATTTT; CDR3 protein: CASSPTVSTDTQYF
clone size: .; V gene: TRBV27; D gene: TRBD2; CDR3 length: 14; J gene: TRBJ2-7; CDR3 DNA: TGTGCCAGCAGTTACGCGGGGGGGCTAGGCGAGCAGTACTTC; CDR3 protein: CASSYAGGLGEQYF
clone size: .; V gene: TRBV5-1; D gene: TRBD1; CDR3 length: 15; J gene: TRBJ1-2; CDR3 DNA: TGCGCCAGCAGCTTGAACGGACAGGCCTTCTATGGCTACACCTTC; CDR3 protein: CASSLNGQAFYGYTF
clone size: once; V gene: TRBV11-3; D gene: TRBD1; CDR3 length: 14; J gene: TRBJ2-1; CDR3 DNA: TGTGCCAGCAGCTTAAGCAGGGGGCTGAATGAGCAGTTCTTC; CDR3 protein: CASSLSRGLNEQFF
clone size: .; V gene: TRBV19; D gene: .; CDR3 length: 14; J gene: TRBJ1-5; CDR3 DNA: TGTGCCAGTAGGCTGCAGGATAGCAATCAGCCCCAGCATTTT; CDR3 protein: CASRLQDSNQPQHF
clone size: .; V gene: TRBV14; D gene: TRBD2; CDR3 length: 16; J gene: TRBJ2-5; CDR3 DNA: TGTGCCAGCAGCCAAAAACTAGCGGGGGGGCTGGAGACCCAGTACTTC; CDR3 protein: CASSQKLAGGLETQYF
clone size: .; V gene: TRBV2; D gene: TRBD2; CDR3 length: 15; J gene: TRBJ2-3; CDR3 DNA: TGTGCCAGCAGTGAATCCCGACTAGCTCCGAATACGCAGTATTTT; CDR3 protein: CASSESRLAPNTQYF
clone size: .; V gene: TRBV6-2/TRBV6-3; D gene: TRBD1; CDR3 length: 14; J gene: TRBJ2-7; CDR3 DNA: TGTGCCAGCAGTTACCGGCAGGGGGCCTACGAGCAGTACTTC; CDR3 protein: CASSYRQGAYEQYF
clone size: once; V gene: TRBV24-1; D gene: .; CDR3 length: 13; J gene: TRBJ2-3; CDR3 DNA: TGTGCCACCAGTGAACTTAGCACAGATACGCAGTATTTT; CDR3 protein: CATSELSTDTQYF
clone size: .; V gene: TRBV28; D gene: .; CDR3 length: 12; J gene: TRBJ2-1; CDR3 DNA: TGTGCCAGCAGTTTACCCAAGCATGAGCAGTTCTTC; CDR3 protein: CASSLPKHEQFF
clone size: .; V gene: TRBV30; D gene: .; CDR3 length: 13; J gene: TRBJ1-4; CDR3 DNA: TGTGCCTGGAGTGTAGGGCAGCGGGAAAAACTGTTTTTT; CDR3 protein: CAWSVGQREKLFF
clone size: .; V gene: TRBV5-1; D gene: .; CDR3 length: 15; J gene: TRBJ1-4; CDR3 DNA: TGCGCCAGCAGCTGGGCCCCGGGGGGTAATGAAAAACTGTTTTTT; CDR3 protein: CASSWAPGGNEKLFF
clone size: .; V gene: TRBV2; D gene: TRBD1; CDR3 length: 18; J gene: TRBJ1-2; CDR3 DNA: TGTGCCAGCAGTGAAGACCGACAGGGGCGGGGATCTAACTATGGCTACACCTTC; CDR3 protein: CASSEDRQGRGSNYGYTF
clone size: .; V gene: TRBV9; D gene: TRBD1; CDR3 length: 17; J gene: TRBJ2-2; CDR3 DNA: TGTGCCAGCAGCGTTTCTGACAGGGCTAAGTACACCGGGGAGCTGTTTTTT; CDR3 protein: CASSVSDRAKYTGELFF
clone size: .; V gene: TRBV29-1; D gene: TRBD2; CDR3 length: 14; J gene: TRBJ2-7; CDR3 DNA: TGCAGCGCCCAAAGCGGGAGTTCCTCCTACGAGCAGTACTTC; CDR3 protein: CSAQSGSSSYEQYF
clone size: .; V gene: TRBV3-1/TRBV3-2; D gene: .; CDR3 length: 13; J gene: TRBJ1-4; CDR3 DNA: TGTGCCAGCAGCCAAGGCGGTAGTGGGAAACTGTTTTTT; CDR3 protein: CASSQGGSGKLFF
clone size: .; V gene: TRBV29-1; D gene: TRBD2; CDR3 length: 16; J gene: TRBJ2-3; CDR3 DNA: TGCAGCGTTGAAGATAGGGGACTAGCGGGTGCAGATACGCAGTATTTT; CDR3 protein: CSVEDRGLAGADTQYF
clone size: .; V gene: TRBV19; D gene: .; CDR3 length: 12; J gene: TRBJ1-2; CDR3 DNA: TGTGCCAGTAGTTGGGGGGTCTATGGCTACACCTTC; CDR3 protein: CASSWGVYGYTF
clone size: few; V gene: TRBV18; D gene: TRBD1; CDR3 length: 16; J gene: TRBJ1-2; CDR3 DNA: TGTGCCAGCTCACCGCGGGACAGGGGGCTCGACTATGGCTACACCTTC; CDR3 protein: CASSPRDRGLDYGYTF
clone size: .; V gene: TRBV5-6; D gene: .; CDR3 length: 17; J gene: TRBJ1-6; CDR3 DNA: TGTGCCAGCAGTTTTACCGGGACACCCTCCTATAATTCACCCCTCCACTTT; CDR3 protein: CASSFTGTPSYNSPLHF
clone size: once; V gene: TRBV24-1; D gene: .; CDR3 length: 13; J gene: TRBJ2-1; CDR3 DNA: TGTGCCACCAGTGACCCTGGAGTCAATGAGCAGTTCTTC; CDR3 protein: CATSDPGVNEQFF
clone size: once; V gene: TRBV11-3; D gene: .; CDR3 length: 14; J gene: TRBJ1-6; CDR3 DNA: TGTGCCAGCAGCTTAGGGGGGGATAATTCACCCCTCCACTTT; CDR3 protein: CASSLGGDNSPLHF
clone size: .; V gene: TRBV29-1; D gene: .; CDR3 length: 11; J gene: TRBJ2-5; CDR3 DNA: TGCAGCGTTGAAAGGGGAGAGACCCAGTACTTC; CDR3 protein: CSVERGETQYF
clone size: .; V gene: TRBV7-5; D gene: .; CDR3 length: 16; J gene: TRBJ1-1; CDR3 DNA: TGTGTCAGAAGCTTACCCTTTGTGACAGGGGGCACTGAAGCTTTCTTT; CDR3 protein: CVRSLPFVTGGTEAFF
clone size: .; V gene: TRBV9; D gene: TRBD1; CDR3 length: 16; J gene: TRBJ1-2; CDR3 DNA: TGTGCCAGCAGGGCCGGGACAGGGTCAAAGGGGGCTGGCTACACCTTC; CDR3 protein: CASRAGTGSKGAGYTF
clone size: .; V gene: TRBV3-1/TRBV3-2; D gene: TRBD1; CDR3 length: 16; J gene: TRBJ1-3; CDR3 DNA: TGTGCCAGCAGCCAAGAACGACAGGGGGCCCAAAACACCATATATTTT; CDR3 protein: CASSQERQGAQNTIYF
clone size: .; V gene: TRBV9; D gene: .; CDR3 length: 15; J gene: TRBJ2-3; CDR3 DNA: TGTGCCAGCAGCGCCGCCGTGCGCTCCACAGATACGCAGTATTTT; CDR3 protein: CASSAAVRSTDTQYF
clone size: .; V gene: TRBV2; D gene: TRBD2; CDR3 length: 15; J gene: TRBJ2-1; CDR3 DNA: TGTGCCAGCTACGCCGGGACTAGTGGGTCCAATGAGCAGTTCTTC; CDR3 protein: CASYAGTSGSNEQFF